Detailed here is one TCR beta chain. Its antigen remains unknown. This entry is derived from a study of T cell responses to AZD1222 COVID-19 vaccine. At the level of the study: Second-dose timings of about 4 or about 12 weeks were pooled.

Germline CDR1 and CDR2: MNHEY and SVGAGI. The length of the CDR3 is 14 residues. Trimming at V came to 4 bases and at J to 3 bases, leaving 6 bases not matched to a gene. Whole-study results and caveats: In all cases, repertoires were sampled only after the peak T cell response. Donor demographics were predominantly white British with a female majority; clonal diversity may be underestimated.

Method: immunoSEQ multiplex PCR; TCRdb's copy keeps in-frame clones and lacks some. This table holds about 150,000 clones, about nine tenths found once. This sequence joins TRBV6-5 and TRBJ2-7; the match to TRBD1 covers 7 bases. The sequencing here drew on peripheral blood, taken on day 0 of AZD1222 vaccination. This clonotype was sampled from an adult in good health. The CDR3 loop reads CASSSGDRGYEQYF. Here the CDR3 DNA reads TGTGCCAGCAGTTCCGGGGACAGAGGCTACGAGCAGTACTTC.